A single sample is the source of the 8 T cell receptor beta chains below, sequenced in a study of blood T cell repertoires in COVID-19. Profiling relied on immunoSEQ multiplex PCR, and the TCRdb table lists in-frame clones only, not all of them. The table records 150,000 to 200,000 clones, 84% of them present only once. Material: PBMCs or T cells enriched from blood (not recorded which). These receptors originate from a man aged 45-65 years who had recovered from COVID-19.

The rearrangement uses TRBV23-1 and TRBJ1-5; 10 nucleotides agree with TRBD1. TRBV23-1 belongs to the ORF category, with a function that is uncertain. This CDR3 has 16 amino acids. V trimming: 2 bases; J trimming: 1 base; junction bases outside the gene matches: 2. CDR3 residues: CASSQGQGGSNQPQHF. Written as DNA, the CDR3 is TGCGCCAGCAGTCAAGGACAGGGGGGGAGCAATCAGCCCCAGCATTTT.

This chain connects TRBV7-3 to TRBJ2-7; D may be TRBD2 (6 bases). Germline assignment: CDR1 SGHTA and CDR2 FQGTGA. V lost 5 bases and J 3 bases, leaving 11 bases between the germline ends. The CDR3 has 13 amino acids. In DNA, the CDR3 is TGTGCCAGCAGCCCGGAGGGCAACTACGAGCAGTACTTC. Translation: CASSPEGNYEQYF.

The genes are TRBV7-3 and TRBJ1-1, with a tentative D call TRBD1 (6 bases). The germline CDR1 and CDR2 sequences are SGHTA and FQGTGA. CDR3 length: 13 residues. The ends were cut back, 6 bases at V and 0 bases at J, with 8 bases in the middle. The CDR3 here is CASSQGMNTEAFF. The CDR3 nucleotides are TGTGCCAGCAGTCAGGGGATGAACACTGAAGCTTTCTTT.

The V call is TRBV7-9, the J call TRBJ1-4; D may be TRBD1 (5 bases). The CDR3 is made up of 14 amino acids. The ends were cut back, 4 bases at V and 5 bases at J, with 11 bases in the middle. Germline values: CDR1 SEHNR, CDR2 FQNEAQ (reference sequence). CDR3: CASSSQGPNEKLFF. CDR3 coding DNA: TGTGCCAGCAGCTCCCAGGGTCCAAATGAAAAACTGTTTTTT.

This clone appeared a single time. J is TRBJ1-4 and V is TRBV9; 11 nucleotides align to TRBD1. Germline V CDR1 and CDR2: SGDLS, YYNGEE. The CDR3 contains 14 residues. The ends lost 2 bases at V and 11 bases at J; junction bases unmatched: 5. The CDR3 nucleotides are TGTGCCAGCAGCGTCGGGACAGGGGGTGGGAAACTGTTTTTT. It specifies CASSVGTGGGKLFF.

The chain employs TRBV24-1 and TRBJ2-7; D gene uncertain. Germline V CDR1 and CDR2: KGHDR, SFDVKD. Trimming pared 4 bases from V and 2 bases from J, leaving 11 bases between. This CDR3 contains 14 residues. For the CDR3, the DNA is TGTGCCACCAGTGACCCCTCGGTGGCCTACGAGCAGTACTTC. It yields the protein CATSDPSVAYEQYF.

The CDR3: CASTPGQGKGANTGELFF. CDR3 bases: TGTGCCAGCACCCCGGGACAGGGGAAGGGGGCGAACACCGGGGAGCTGTTTTTT. J is TRBJ2-2 and V is TRBV28, with 10 bases lining up with TRBD1. The germline CDR1 and CDR2 sequences are MDHEN and SYDVKM. With V trimmed by 7 bases and J by 0 bases, 11 bases remained unmatched. The length of the CDR3 is 18 residues.

This clone was seen only once. The chain recombines TRBV4-1 with TRBJ1-1; no clear D. This CDR3 has 13 amino acids. V shed 4 bases and J shed 1 base, with 7 bases lying between them. CDR1 and CDR2 from the germline V gene are MGHRA and YSYEKL. The CDR3 region is CASSLLGNTEAFF. For the CDR3, the DNA is TGCGCCAGCAGCCTTCTCGGGAACACTGAAGCTTTCTTT.